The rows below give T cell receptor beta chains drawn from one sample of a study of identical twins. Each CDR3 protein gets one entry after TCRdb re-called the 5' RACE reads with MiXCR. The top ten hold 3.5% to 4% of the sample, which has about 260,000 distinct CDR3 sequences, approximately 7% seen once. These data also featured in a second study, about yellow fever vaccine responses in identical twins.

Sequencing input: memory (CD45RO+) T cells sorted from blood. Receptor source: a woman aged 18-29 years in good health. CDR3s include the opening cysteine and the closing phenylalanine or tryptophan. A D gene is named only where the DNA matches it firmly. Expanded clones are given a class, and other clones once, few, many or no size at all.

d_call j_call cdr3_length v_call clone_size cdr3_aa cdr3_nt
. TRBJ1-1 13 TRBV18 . CASSPRELTEAFF TGTGCCAGCTCACCCAGGGAGCTCACTGAAGCTTTCTTT
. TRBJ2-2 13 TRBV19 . CAGQKGNTGELFF TGTGCCGGGCAGAAGGGGAACACCGGGGAGCTGTTTTTT
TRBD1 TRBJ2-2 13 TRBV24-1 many CATSETGPGELFF TGTGCCACCAGTGAGACAGGGCCCGGGGAGCTGTTTTTT
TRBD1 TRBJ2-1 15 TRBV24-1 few CATRTRDRGFDEQFF TGTGCCACCAGGACCCGGGACAGGGGTTTCGATGAGCAGTTCTTC
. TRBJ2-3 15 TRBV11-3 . CASSLVSVSTDTQYF TGTGCCAGCAGCTTAGTATCGGTCAGCACAGATACGCAGTATTTT
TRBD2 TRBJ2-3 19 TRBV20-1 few CSAIPGTSGGAGVRDTQYF TGCAGTGCTATTCCCGGGACTAGCGGGGGGGCGGGGGTACGTGATACGCAGTATTTT
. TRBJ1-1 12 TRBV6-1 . CASTEGVVQAFF TGTGCCAGCACCGAAGGGGTAGTTCAAGCTTTCTTT
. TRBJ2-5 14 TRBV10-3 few CAISAASLKETQYF TGTGCCATCAGTGCGGCGAGTTTGAAAGAGACCCAGTACTTC
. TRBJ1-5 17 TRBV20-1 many CSALSFRQATENQPQHF TGCAGTGCTTTGAGTTTCCGACAGGCAACTGAAAATCAGCCCCAGCATTTT
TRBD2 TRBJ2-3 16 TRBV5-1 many CASSLEGSGSTDTQYF TGCGCCAGCAGCTTGGAGGGTAGCGGGAGCACAGATACGCAGTATTTT
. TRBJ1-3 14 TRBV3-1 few CASSQGANGGTIYF TGTGCCAGCAGCCAAGGCGCCAACGGAGGGACCATATATTTT